This is a list of T cell receptor beta chains from one sample in a study of T cells in tumors after PD-1 blockade. Only in-frame clones appear in the TCRdb table, and some are missing; sequencing was by immunoSEQ multiplex PCR. The sample records thousands of clones, approximately 60% being singletons. The sequenced sample was tumor tissue, obtained after anti-PD-1 treatment. These TCRs come from a human donor with basal cell carcinoma. The CDR3 runs from the conserved cysteine through the conserved F or W. D genes are given only for firm matches. Clone sizes are given selectively: once, few, many, or a class where the clone is expanded.

clone_size | j_call | d_call | v_call | cdr3_aa | cdr3_nt
NA | TRBJ2-7 | TRBD2 | TRBV15 | CATSSGTSGLRGEQYF | TGTGCCACCAGCAGTGGGACTAGCGGGCTCCGAGGCGAGCAGTACTTC
NA | TRBJ1-6 | NA | TRBV6-6 | CASSWGPNNSPLHF | TGTGCCAGCAGTTGGGGGCCAAATAATTCACCCCTCCACTTT
few | TRBJ1-2 | NA | TRBV3-1/TRBV3-2 | CASSQERGNGYTF | TGTGCCAGCAGCCAAGAAAGAGGGAATGGCTACACCTTC
NA | TRBJ2-2 | TRBD1 | TRBV10-3 | CAIRQGQGAPGELFF | TGTGCCATCAGACAGGGACAGGGGGCGCCCGGGGAGCTGTTTTTT
NA | TRBJ1-6 | NA | TRBV14 | CASSQERGSPLHF | TGTGCCAGCAGCCAAGAGAGGGGGTCACCCCTCCACTTT
NA | TRBJ2-1 | NA | TRBV6-6 | CASSYAGQYNEQFF | TGTGCCAGCAGTTACGCTGGACAGTACAATGAGCAGTTCTTC
few | TRBJ2-1 | TRBD1 | TRBV7-9 | CASSLDRGRYNEQFF | TGTGCCAGCAGCTTAGACAGGGGGCGATACAATGAGCAGTTCTTC
NA | TRBJ2-5 | NA | TRBV10-3 | CAISGLEETQYF | TGTGCCATCAGTGGCCTAGAAGAGACCCAGTACTTC
medium-sized | TRBJ2-2 | NA | TRBV27 | CASSLDGPTGELFF | TGTGCCAGCAGTTTAGACGGCCCCACCGGGGAGCTGTTTTTT
medium-sized | TRBJ2-2 | NA | TRBV7-6 | CASSTAGLTGELFF | TGTGCCAGCAGCACCGCGGGACTTACTGGGGAGCTGTTTTTT
NA | TRBJ2-3 | NA | TRBV6-6 | CASSYAADTQYF | TGTGCCAGCAGTTACGCCGCAGATACGCAGTATTTT
NA | TRBJ1-3 | NA | TRBV2 | CASSEGQPGNTIYF | TGTGCCAGCAGTGAAGGGCAGCCTGGTAACACCATATATTTT
medium-sized | TRBJ1-1 | NA | TRBV19 | CASSIQGLIAEAFF | TGTGCCAGTAGTATACAGGGTCTCATCGCTGAAGCTTTCTTT
NA | TRBJ2-1 | NA | TRBV28 | CASSLAKDEQFF | TGTGCCAGCAGTTTAGCTAAGGATGAGCAGTTCTTC
medium-sized | TRBJ2-7 | NA | TRBV10-2 | CASSESTSRGYEQYF | TGCGCCAGCAGTGAGTCGACGAGCAGGGGCTACGAGCAGTACTTC
NA | TRBJ2-1 | TRBD2 | TRBV18 | CASSPLAGGNEQFF | TGTGCCAGCTCACCACTAGCGGGGGGAAATGAGCAGTTCTTC
NA | TRBJ1-5 | NA | TRBV19 | CASSIARGNQPQHF | TGTGCCAGTAGTATAGCTAGGGGAAATCAGCCCCAGCATTTT
NA | TRBJ1-3 | NA | TRBV2 | CASIGFSASGNTIYF | TGTGCCAGCATAGGCTTCAGCGCCTCTGGAAACACCATATATTTT
NA | TRBJ2-1 | NA | TRBV4-1 | CASSQGITDNEQFF | TGCGCCAGCAGCCAAGGGATCACTGACAATGAGCAGTTCTTC
once | TRBJ2-1 | NA | TRBV6-2/TRBV6-3 | CASSYKGGFYNEQFF | TGTGCCAGCAGTTATAAGGGGGGCTTCTACAATGAGCAGTTCTTC
NA | TRBJ1-4 | NA | TRBV5-1 | CASSFTDRSEKLFF | TGCGCCAGCAGCTTCACGGATAGGAGTGAAAAACTGTTTTTT
NA | TRBJ1-2 | NA | TRBV7-9 | CASSFAGNYGYTF | TGTGCCAGCAGCTTCGCGGGTAACTATGGCTACACCTTC
few | TRBJ1-5 | TRBD1 | TRBV2 | CASGPTGEVLQPQHF | TGTGCCAGCGGCCCGACAGGGGAGGTTCTTCAGCCCCAGCATTTT
NA | TRBJ2-4 | TRBD2 | TRBV10-1 | CASSPRKGLAGGPENIQYF | TGCGCCAGCAGCCCAAGGAAGGGTCTAGCGGGGGGCCCGGAAAACATTCAGTACTTC
NA | TRBJ2-1 | TRBD1 | TRBV19 | CASSKTGGSYNEQFF | TGTGCCAGTAGTAAGACAGGGGGATCCTACAATGAGCAGTTCTTC
NA | TRBJ1-6 | NA | TRBV30 | CAWNPRGRDGSPLHF | TGTGCCTGGAACCCCCGCGGCAGGGACGGTTCACCCCTCCACTTT